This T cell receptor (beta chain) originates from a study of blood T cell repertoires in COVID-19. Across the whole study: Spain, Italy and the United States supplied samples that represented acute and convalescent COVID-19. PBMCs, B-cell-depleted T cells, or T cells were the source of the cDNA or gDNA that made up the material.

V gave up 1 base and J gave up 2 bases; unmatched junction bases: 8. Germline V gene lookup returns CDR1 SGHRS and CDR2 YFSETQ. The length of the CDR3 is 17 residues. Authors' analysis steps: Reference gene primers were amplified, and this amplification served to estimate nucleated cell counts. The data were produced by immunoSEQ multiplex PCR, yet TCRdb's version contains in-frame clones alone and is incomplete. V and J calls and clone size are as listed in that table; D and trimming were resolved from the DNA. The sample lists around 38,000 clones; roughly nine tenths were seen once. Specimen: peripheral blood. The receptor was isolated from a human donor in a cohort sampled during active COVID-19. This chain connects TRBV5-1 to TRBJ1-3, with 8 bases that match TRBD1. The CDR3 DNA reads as TGCGCCAGCAGCTTGCAGGGGGCGCTGATTACTGGAAACACCATATATTTT. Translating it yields CASSLQGALITGNTIYF.